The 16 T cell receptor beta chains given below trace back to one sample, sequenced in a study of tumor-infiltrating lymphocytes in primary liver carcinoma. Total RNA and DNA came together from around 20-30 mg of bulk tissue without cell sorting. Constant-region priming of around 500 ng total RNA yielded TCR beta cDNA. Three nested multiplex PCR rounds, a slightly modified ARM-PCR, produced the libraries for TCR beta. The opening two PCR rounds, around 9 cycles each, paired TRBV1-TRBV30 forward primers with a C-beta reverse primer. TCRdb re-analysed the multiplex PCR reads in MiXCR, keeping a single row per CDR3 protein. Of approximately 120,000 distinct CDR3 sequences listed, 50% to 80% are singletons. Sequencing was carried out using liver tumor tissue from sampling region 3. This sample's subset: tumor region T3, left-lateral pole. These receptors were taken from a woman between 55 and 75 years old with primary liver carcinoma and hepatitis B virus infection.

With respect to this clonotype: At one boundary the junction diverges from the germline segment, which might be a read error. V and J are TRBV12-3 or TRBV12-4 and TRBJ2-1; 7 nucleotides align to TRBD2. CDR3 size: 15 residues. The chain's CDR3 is CANSTEREDYNEQFF. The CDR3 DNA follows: TGTGCCAACAGTACTGAGCGGGAAGACTACAATGAGCAGTTCTTC.

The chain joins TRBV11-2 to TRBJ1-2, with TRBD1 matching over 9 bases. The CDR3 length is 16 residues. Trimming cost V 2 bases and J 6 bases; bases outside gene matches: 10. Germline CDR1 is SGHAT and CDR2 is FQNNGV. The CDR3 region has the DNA TGTGCCAGCAGCTTATTAACCAGGGACAGGGTCGATGGCTACACCTTC. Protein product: CASSLLTRDRVDGYTF. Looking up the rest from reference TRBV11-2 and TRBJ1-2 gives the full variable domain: EAGVAQSPRYKIIEKRQSVAFWCNPISGHATLYWYQQILGQGPKLLIQFQNNGVVDDSQLPKDRFSAERLKGVDSTLKIQPAKLEDSAVYLCASSLLTRDRVDGYTFGSGTRLTVV.

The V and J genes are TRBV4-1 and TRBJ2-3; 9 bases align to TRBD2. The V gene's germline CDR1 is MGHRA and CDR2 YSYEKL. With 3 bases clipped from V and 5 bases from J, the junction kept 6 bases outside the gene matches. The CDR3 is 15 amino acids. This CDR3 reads CASSQTSGARDTQYF. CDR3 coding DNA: TGCGCCAGCAGCCAGACTAGCGGAGCCAGAGATACGCAGTATTTT.

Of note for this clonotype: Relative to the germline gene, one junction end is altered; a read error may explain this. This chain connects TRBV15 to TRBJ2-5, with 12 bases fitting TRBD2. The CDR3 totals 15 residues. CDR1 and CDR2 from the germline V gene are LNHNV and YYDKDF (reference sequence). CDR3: CAISREGLAGETQYF. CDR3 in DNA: TGTGCCATCAGCAGAGAGGGACTAGCGGGAGAGACCCAGTACTTC. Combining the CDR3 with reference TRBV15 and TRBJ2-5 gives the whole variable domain DAMVIQNPRYQVTQFGKPVTLSCSQTLNHNVMYWYQQKSSQAPKLLFHYYDKDFNNEADTPDNFQSRRPNTSFCFLDIRSPGLGDTAMYLCAISREGLAGETQYFGPGTRLLVL.

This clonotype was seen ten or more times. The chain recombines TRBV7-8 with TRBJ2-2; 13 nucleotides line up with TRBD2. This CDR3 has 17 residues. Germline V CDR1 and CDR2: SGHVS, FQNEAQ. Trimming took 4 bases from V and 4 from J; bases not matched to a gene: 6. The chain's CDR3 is CASSSGLAGVSTGELFF. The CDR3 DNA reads TGTGCCAGCAGCTCCGGACTAGCGGGAGTTAGCACCGGGGAGCTGTTTTTT.

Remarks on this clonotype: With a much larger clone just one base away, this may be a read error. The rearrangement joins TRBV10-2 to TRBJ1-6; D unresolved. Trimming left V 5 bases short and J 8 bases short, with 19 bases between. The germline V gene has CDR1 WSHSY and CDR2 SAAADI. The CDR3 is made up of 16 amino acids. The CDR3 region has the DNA TGCGCCAGCAGTATCTCGTTGTTGGACGGTGATTCACCCCTCCACTTT. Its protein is CASSISLLDGDSPLHF.

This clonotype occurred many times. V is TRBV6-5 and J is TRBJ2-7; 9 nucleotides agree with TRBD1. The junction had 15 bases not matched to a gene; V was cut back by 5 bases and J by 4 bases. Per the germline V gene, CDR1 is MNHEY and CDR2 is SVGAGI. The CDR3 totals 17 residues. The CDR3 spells CASSRNSGTGSLYEQYF. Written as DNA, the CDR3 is TGTGCCAGCAGTCGCAATTCCGGGACAGGGAGCCTTTACGAGCAGTACTTC.

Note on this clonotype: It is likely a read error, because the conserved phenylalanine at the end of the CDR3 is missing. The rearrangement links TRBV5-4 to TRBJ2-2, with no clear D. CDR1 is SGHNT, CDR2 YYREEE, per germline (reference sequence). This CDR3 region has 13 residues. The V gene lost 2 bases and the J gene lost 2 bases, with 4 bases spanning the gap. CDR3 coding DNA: TGTGCCAGCAGCTTTCCTAACACCGGGGAGCTGTTTCTT. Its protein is CASSFPNTGELFL.

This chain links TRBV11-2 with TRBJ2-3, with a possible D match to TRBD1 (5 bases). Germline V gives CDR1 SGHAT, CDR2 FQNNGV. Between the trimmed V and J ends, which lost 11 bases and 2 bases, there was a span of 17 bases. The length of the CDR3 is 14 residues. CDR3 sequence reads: CADSLQSDTDTQYF. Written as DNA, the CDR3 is TGTGCCGACAGCCTCCAGAGTGACACAGATACGCAGTATTTT.

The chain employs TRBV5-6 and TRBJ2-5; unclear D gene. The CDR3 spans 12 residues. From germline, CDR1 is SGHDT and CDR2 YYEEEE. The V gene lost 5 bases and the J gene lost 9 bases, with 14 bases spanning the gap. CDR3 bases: TGTGCCAGCAGTACCAGGACCAATGCCCAGTACTTC. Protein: CASSTRTNAQYF.

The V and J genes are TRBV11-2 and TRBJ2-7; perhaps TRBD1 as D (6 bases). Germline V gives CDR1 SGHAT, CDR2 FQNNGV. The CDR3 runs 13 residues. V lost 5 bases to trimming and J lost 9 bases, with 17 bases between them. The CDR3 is CASSPEGVRVQYF. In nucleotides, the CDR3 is TGTGCCAGCAGCCCAGAGGGGGTCCGGGTGCAGTACTTC. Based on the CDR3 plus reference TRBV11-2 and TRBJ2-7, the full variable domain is EAGVAQSPRYKIIEKRQSVAFWCNPISGHATLYWYQQILGQGPKLLIQFQNNGVVDDSQLPKDRFSAERLKGVDSTLKIQPAKLEDSAVYLCASSPEGVRVQYFGPGTRLTVT.

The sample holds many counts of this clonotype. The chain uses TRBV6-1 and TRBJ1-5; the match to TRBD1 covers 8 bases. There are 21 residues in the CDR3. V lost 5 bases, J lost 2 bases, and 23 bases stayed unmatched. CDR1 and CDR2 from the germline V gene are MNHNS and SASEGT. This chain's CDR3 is CASSHFSDRGWFRPRNQPQHF. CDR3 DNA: TGTGCCAGCAGTCATTTTAGTGACAGGGGATGGTTCCGGCCTCGCAATCAGCCCCAGCATTTT.

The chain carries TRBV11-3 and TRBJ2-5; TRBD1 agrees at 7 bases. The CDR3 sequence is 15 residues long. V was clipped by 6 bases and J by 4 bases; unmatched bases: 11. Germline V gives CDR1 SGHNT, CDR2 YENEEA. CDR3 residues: CASSETWTGRETQYF. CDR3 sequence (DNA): TGTGCCAGCAGTGAAACCTGGACAGGCAGAGAGACCCAGTACTTC.

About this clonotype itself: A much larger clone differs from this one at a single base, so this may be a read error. Here the CDR3 reads CANGGGELFF. In nucleotides, the CDR3 is TGTGCTAATGGTGGCGGGGAGCTGTTTTTT. The chain carries TRBV12-5 and TRBJ2-2, with no clear D. CDR3 length: 10 amino acids. Germline V gene lookup returns CDR1 LGHNT and CDR2 FRNRAP.

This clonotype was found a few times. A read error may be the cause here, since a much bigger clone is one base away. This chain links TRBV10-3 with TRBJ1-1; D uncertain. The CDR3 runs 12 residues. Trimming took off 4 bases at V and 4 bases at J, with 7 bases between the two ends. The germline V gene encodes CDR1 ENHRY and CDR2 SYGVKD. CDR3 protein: CAISAPGTEAFF. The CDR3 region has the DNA TGTGCCATCAGTGCGCCGGGCACTGAAGCTTTCTTT.

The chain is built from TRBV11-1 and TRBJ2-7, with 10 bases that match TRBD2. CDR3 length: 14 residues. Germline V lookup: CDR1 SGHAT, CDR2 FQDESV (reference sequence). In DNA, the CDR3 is TGTGTCAGCAGCTTAGACCTAGCGGGAGTCGAGCAGTACGTC. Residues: CVSSLDLAGVEQYV.